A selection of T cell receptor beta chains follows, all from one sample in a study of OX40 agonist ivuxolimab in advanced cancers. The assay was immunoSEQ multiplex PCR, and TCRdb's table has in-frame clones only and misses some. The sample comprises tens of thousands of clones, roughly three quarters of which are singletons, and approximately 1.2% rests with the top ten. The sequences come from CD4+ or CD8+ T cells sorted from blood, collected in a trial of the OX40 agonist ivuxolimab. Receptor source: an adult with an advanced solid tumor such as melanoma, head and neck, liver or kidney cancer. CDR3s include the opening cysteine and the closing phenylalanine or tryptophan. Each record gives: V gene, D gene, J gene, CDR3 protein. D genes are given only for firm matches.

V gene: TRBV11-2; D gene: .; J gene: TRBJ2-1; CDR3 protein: CASSLGNLVNGYNEQFF
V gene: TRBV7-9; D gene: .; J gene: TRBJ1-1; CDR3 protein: CASRQRAGSTEAFF
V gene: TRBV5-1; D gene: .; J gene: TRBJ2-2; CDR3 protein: CASSLAAEFGELFF
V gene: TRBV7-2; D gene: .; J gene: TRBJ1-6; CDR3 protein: CASSLAHLGGYSYNSPLHF
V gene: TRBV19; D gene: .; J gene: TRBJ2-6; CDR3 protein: CASSIKGTYVSGANVLTF
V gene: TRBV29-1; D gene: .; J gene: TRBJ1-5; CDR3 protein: CSVEEGGRGQPQHF
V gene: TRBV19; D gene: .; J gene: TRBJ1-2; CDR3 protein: CASSGGLDYGYTF
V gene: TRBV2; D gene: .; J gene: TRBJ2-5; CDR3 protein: CASSERRQQETQYF
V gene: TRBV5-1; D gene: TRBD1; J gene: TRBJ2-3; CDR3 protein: CASSNRIPGQTSTDTQYF
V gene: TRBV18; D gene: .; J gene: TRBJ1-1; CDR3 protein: CASSPREGTEAFF
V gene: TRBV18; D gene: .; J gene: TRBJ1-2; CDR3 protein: CASSDMTVPNYGYTF
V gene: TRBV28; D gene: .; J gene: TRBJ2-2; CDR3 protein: CASSLTAVGSGNTGELFF
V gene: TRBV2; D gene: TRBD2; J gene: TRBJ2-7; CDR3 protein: CASSDLVSSGGFISYEQYF
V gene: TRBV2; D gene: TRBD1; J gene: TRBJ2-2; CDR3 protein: CASSTPSIWDRNTGELFF
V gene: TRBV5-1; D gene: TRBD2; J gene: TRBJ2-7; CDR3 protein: CASSLGGTSGSYEQYF
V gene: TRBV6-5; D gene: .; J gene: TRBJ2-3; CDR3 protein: CASSYRASSTDTQYF
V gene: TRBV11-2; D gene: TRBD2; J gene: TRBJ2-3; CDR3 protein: CASSPRGSGMTDTQYF
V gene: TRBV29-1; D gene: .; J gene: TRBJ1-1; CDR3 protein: CSGAGDGTEAFF
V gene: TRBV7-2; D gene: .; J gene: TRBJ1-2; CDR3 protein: CASSFDGTNYGYTF
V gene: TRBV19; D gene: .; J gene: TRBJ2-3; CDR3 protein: CASSKSGAVYTDTQYF
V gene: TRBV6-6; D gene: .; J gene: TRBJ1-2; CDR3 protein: CASTTGGNYGYTF
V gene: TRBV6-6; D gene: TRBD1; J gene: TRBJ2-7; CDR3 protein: CASSHRGTADYEQYF
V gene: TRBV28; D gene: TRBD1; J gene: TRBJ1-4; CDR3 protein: CASSLPGQGAEKLFF
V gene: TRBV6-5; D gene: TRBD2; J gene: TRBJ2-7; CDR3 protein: CASSLWREGLIEQYF
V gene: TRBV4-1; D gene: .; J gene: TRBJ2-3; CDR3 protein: CASSMRGTPDTQYF
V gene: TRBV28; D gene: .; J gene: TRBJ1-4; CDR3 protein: CATYPASLGEKLFF
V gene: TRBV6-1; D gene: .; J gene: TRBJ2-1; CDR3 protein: CASTRSSYNEQFF
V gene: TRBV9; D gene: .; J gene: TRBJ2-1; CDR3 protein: CASSAQFNNEQFF
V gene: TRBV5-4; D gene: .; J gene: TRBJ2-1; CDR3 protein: CASSLARRDEQFF
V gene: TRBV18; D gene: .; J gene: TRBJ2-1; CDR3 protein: CASSPRARASYNEQFF
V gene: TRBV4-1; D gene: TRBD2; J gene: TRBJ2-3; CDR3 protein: CASSQARAGGRLSDTQYF
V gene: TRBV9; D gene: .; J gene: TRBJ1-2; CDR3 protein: CASSDTVSGYTF
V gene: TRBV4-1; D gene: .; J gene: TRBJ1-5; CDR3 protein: CASSSVGQPQHF
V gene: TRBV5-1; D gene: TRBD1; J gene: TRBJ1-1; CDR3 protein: CASSGTGGNEAFF
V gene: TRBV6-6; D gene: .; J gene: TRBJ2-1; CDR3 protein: CASSKRLADEQFF
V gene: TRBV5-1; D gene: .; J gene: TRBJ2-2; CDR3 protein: CASSSGGATETGELFF
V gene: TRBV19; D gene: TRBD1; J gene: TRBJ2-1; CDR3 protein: CASSIQGAGNEQFF
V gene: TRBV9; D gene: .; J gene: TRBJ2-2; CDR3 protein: CASSVGLNTGELFF
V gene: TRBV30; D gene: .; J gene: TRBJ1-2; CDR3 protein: CAWSVQYGYTF
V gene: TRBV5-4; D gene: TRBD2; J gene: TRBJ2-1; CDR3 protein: CASSRLAGPYNEQFF
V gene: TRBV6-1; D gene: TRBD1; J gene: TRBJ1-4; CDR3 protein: CASSEGGAGGEKLFF
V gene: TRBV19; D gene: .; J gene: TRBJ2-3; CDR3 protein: CASSIAGAATDTQYF
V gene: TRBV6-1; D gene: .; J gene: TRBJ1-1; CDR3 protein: CASRRGTGNTEAFF
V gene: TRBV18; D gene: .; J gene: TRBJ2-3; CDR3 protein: CASSPQAQLSTDTQYF
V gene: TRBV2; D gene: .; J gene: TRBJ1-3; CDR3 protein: CASTQTRQASSGNTIYF
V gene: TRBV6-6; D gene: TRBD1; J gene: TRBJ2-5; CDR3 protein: CASSYSTGGETQYF
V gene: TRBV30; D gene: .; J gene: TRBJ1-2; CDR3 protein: CAWSVLADYGYTF
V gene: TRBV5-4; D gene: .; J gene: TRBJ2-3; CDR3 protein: CASRGGGTDPSTDTQYF
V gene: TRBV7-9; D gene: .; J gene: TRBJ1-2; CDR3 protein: CASSKDAPDGYTF
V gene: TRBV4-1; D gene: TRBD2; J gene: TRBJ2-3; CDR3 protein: CASSQGIGTRRTDTQYF